This TCR beta chain is drawn from a study of blood T cells in healthy people across ages. Whole-study findings and limits: Expanded clonotype changes were possibly confounded by unknown donor CMV status. Diversity was higher, and naive CD4+ cells more numerous, in long-lived donors than in aged donors. Roughly linear declines in TCR beta diversity per million T cells occurred with age.

Germline CDR1 reads SGHRS; CDR2 reads YFSETQ. V was trimmed by 0 bases and J by 4 bases, leaving 13 bases between them. The CDR3 length is 15 residues. A second 7 to 11 cycle PCR used barcoded and J-beta primers. TCRdb recomputed calls from the 5' RACE reads with MiXCR, one row per CDR3 protein. The top ten hold about two fifths of the sample, which has around 690,000 distinct CDR3 sequences, roughly 50% seen once. About this clonotype itself: The antigen remains undetermined.

Sequencing used blood. The TCR sequence derives from a man in his sixties in good health. The rearrangement uses TRBV5-1 and TRBJ2-5; D perhaps matches TRBD2 (6 bases). Here the CDR3 DNA reads TGCGCCAGCAGCTTGGGCAGCGGGCGGCGAGAGACCCAGTACTTC. Amino acid sequence: CASSLGSGRRETQYF.